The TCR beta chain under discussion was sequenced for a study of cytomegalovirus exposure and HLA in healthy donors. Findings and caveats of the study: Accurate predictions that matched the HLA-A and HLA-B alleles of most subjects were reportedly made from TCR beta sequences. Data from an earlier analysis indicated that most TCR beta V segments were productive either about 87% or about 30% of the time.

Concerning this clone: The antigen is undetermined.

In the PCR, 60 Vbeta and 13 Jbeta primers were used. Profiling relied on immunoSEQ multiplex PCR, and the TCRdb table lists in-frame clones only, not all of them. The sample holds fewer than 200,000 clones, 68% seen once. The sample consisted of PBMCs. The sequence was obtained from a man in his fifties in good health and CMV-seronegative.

This chain's CDR3 is CASSPQGAGGETQYF. CDR3 in DNA: TGTGCCAGCAGTCCACAGGGGGCGGGCGGAGAGACCCAGTACTTC. This rearrangement joins TRBV28 to TRBJ2-5, with 9 positions matching TRBD1. V was pared by 5 bases and J by 4 bases, with 8 bases of the junction left unmatched. Germline CDR1 and CDR2: MDHEN and SYDVKM. The CDR3 is made up of 15 amino acids.